Below are 8 T cell receptor beta chains sequenced from a single sample in a study of blood T cell repertoires in COVID-19. Sequencing used immunoSEQ multiplex PCR; TCRdb keeps in-frame clones, though not all of them. The sample lists 190,000 or so clones, 75% to 90% occurring once. Sequences were obtained from PBMCs or T cells enriched from blood (not recorded which). These receptor sequences come from a man aged 35-49 years who had recovered from COVID-19.

V usage is TRBV30 and J usage is TRBJ1-3; D uncertain. The germline V gene encodes CDR1 GTSNPN and CDR2 SVGIG (reference sequence). The V end was cut by 7 bases, the J end by 0 bases, with 10 bases between. CDR3 length: 13 residues. The DNA for the CDR3 is TGTGCCTCCTTGGGCGTCTCTGGAAACACCATATATTTT. Amino acids: CASLGVSGNTIYF. Full variable domain (rest looked up from reference TRBV30 and TRBJ1-3): SQTIHQWPATLVQPVGSPLSLECTVEGTSNPNLYWYRQAAGRGLQLLFYSVGIGQISSEVPQNLSASRPQDRQFILSSKKLLLSDSGFYLCASLGVSGNTIYFGEGSWLTVV.

The V gene is TRBV6-5, the J gene TRBJ1-1; a possible D gene is TRBD1 (6 bases). CDR3 length equals 15 residues. The germline V gene encodes CDR1 MNHEY and CDR2 SVGAGI. V gave up 8 bases and J gave up 0 bases, with 16 bases separating them. CDR3 nucleotide sequence: TGTGCCAGCGAAAAAAGGGGGGGCATGAACACTGAAGCTTTCTTT. Residues: CASEKRGGMNTEAFF.

The chain's CDR3 is CASSVEGDSSYNEQFF. The CDR3, as DNA: TGTGCCAGCAGCGTAGAAGGCGACAGCTCCTACAATGAGCAGTTCTTC. The chain recombines TRBV9 with TRBJ2-1; the D gene is possibly TRBD1 (5 bases). Germline CDR1 reads SGDLS; CDR2 reads YYNGEE. V lost 0 bases, J lost 0 bases, and 10 bases lay in between. The CDR3 sequence is 16 residues long.

This chain connects TRBV20-1 to TRBJ2-7; D is unclear. The CDR3 runs to 12 residues. Germline V gene lookup returns CDR1 DFQATT and CDR2 SNEGSKA (reference sequence). The V and J ends lost 3 bases and 4 bases respectively, with 10 bases between them. CDR3 region: CSASYSRYEQYF. CDR3 coding DNA: TGCAGTGCTAGTTATTCCCGTTACGAGCAGTACTTC.

The chain recombines TRBV9 with TRBJ1-5; 9 bases map to TRBD1. CDR3 length equals 19 residues. The V gene end was trimmed by 3 bases and the J gene end by 6 bases; junction bases not matched to a gene: 19. The germline V gene has CDR1 SGDLS and CDR2 YYNGEE. The chain's CDR3 is CASSAEIKGRDRDIQPQHF. Written as DNA, the CDR3 is TGTGCCAGCAGCGCAGAAATAAAAGGCCGGGACAGGGACATTCAGCCCCAGCATTTT.

J is TRBJ2-1 and V is TRBV12-5, with D possibly TRBD2 on 6 matching bases. The V and J ends lost 0 bases and 9 bases respectively, with 6 bases between them. The CDR3 runs 12 residues. Germline values: CDR1 LGHNT, CDR2 FRNRAP. CDR3 in DNA: TGTGCTAGTGGTTTGGTGGAGGGTGAGCAGTTCTTC. It specifies CASGLVEGEQFF.

The chain recombines TRBV25-1 with TRBJ1-1, with a possible D match to TRBD1 (6 bases). Trimming removed 3 bases from V and 1 base from J, with 12 bases in between. The CDR3 sequence is 15 residues long. CDR1 and CDR2 (germline): MGHDK, SYGVNS. CDR3 in amino acids: CASSELWTENTEAFF. The CDR3 DNA follows: TGTGCCAGCAGTGAGTTATGGACAGAGAACACTGAAGCTTTCTTT.

V usage is TRBV5-1 and J usage is TRBJ2-7, with TRBD1 matching over 7 bases. Germline V gene sequence: CDR1 SGHRS, CDR2 YFSETQ. There are 17 residues in the CDR3. Unmatched junction bases numbered 12, after V lost 0 bases and J lost 3 bases. As DNA, the CDR3 is TGCGCCAGCAGCTTGGCCCCTTCTACAGGGGCGGGCTACGAGCAGTACTTC. Translation gives CASSLAPSTGAGYEQYF.